The entry below describes one TCR beta chain. This sample was taken from a study of blood T cell repertoires in COVID-19. For the study at large: Whether acute or convalescent, the COVID-19 samples came from the United States, Italy and Spain. Sample material is recorded as cDNA or gDNA derived from T cells, B-cell-depleted T cells, or PBMCs.

As handled by the study authors: The authors estimated nucleated cell counts from reference gene primer amplification. The table came from immunoSEQ multiplex PCR; TCRdb's copy has only in-frame clones and leaves some out. V and J calls and clone size are copied from that table; D and trimming were computed from the DNA. The table lists 70,000 to 95,000 clones, approximately 78% of them singletons. The CDR3 is 13 residues long. From germline, CDR1 is SGHTA and CDR2 FQGTGA. V shed 5 bases, J shed 5 bases, and the junction held 4 bases outside the gene matches. This TCR was sampled from a man aged 55 to 70 with COVID-19, enrolled during active disease. V and J are TRBV7-3 and TRBJ2-5; 8 positions agree with TRBD2. The sequenced sample was peripheral blood. The CDR3 sequence: CASSTGGGETQYF. Written as DNA, the CDR3 is TGTGCCAGCAGCACGGGAGGGGGTGAGACCCAGTACTTC.